The 24 T cell receptor beta chains below were found in one sample sequenced in a study of PD-L1 blockade in urothelial cancer. TCRdb's table, derived via immunoSEQ multiplex PCR, lists solely in-frame clones and lacks some. The data hold 100,000 to 150,000 clones, with about 82% observed a single time. Time point denoted: peripheral blood 6 weeks after treatment start. The source was PBMCs, collected around atezolizumab (anti-PD-L1) treatment. All receptors derive from a man in his fifties or sixties with urothelial cancer.

This chain connects TRBV5-1 to TRBJ2-7; 9 bases map to TRBD2. Germline V gene data show CDR1 as SGHRS and CDR2 as YFSETQ. The CDR3 length is 14 residues. Losses at the gene ends were 4 bases for V and 2 bases for J; bases not matched to a gene: 4. CDR3 sequence (DNA): TGCGCCAGCAGCGGCGGGGGGGCGGCCTACGAGCAGTACTTC. Translation: CASSGGGAAYEQYF.

The chain employs TRBV30 and TRBJ2-7, with unresolved D. V gave up 1 base and J gave up 5 bases, with 18 bases separating them. CDR1 is GTSNPN, CDR2 SVGIG, per germline (reference sequence). The CDR3 contains 15 residues. The CDR3, as DNA: TGTGCCTGGAGTGCCCGCGCGGCGATGTTCAACGAGCAGTACTTC. This sequence encodes CAWSARAAMFNEQYF.

The chain has TRBV4-2 and TRBJ2-7; 8 bases agree with TRBD1. The trim removed 0 bases at V and 0 bases at J, leaving 10 bases unmatched. The CDR3 totals 18 residues. Looked up from germline, CDR1 is LGHNA and CDR2 is YNFKEQ. CDR3 sequence reads: CASSQEVPGQVNSYEQYF. DNA for the CDR3: TGTGCCAGCAGCCAAGAGGTTCCGGGACAGGTAAACTCCTACGAGCAGTACTTC.

The chain couples TRBV18 to TRBJ2-3; D not resolved. The CDR3 loop spans 12 amino acids. Germline values: CDR1 KGHSH, CDR2 LQKENI. Trimming pared 3 bases from V and 4 bases from J, leaving 5 bases between. CDR3 amino acids: CASSPGSDTQYF. The CDR3 DNA sequence: TGTGCCAGCTCACCTGGCTCAGATACGCAGTATTTT.

V is TRBV7-9 and J is TRBJ2-7, with 7 bases lining up with TRBD1. This CDR3 has 16 residues. Germline V gene data show CDR1 as SEHNR and CDR2 as FQNEAQ (reference sequence). The J segment lost 0 bases and the V segment lost 5 bases, leaving 10 bases of the junction unmatched. The CDR3 here is CASSVNPGQSSYEQYF. The CDR3 bases are TGTGCCAGCAGCGTCAATCCGGGACAGAGCTCCTACGAGCAGTACTTC.

The CDR3 nucleotides read TGTGCCAGCAGCCACCCGCGCCCAGGGGCGGAGACCCAGTACTTC. Encoded protein: CASSHPRPGAETQYF. This chain uses TRBV14 with TRBJ2-5; perhaps TRBD1 as D (6 bases). V shed 3 bases and J shed 5 bases, with 16 bases lying between them. CDR1 and CDR2 (germline): SGHDN, FVKESK. The CDR3 is 15 amino acids.

This chain links TRBV30 with TRBJ2-3; 10 bases fit TRBD1. Trimming at V came to 4 bases and at J to 1 base, leaving 8 bases not matched to a gene. The CDR3 covers 16 residues. Germline-derived CDR1 and CDR2 are GTSNPN and SVGIG (reference sequence). The CDR3 spells CAWTPGTGVGTDTQYF. The CDR3 region has the DNA TGTGCCTGGACCCCCGGGACAGGGGTGGGCACAGATACGCAGTATTTT.

The rearrangement uses TRBV27 and TRBJ2-2, with unresolved D. CDR3 size: 16 residues. V lost 5 bases, J lost 1 base, and 14 bases lay in between. CDR1 is MNHEY and CDR2 is SMNVEV in the germline V gene (reference sequence). CDR3 sequence (DNA): TGTGCCAGCAGTCCAGGTCACCCTATGAACACCGGGGAGCTGTTTTTT. Translated, it gives CASSPGHPMNTGELFF.

V and J are TRBV19 and TRBJ2-3; 11 positions match TRBD2. The CDR3 covers 15 residues. With V trimmed by 6 bases and J by 0 bases, 2 bases remained unmatched. Germline CDR1 LNHDA, CDR2 SQIVND (reference sequence). The CDR3 coding sequence is TGTGCCAGTAGCCCTAGCGGGGGGAGCACAGATACGCAGTATTTT. As protein: CASSPSGGSTDTQYF.

The chain carries TRBV30 and TRBJ2-7; perhaps TRBD2 as D (6 bases). The CDR3 length is 10 residues. The germline gives CDR1 GTSNPN, CDR2 SVGIG (reference sequence). Deletions cut 8 bases from V and 4 bases from J, with 9 bases between. CDR3 bases: TGTGCCGGAGGGATGTACGAGCAGTACTTC. It encodes CAGGMYEQYF.

The chain recombines TRBV9 with TRBJ2-5; no firm D call. CDR3 length: 14 residues. V was trimmed by 0 bases and J by 5 bases, leaving 11 bases between them. CDR1 and CDR2 (germline): SGDLS, YYNGEE. The CDR3: CASSVVASRETQYF. In DNA form, the CDR3 reads TGTGCCAGCAGCGTAGTCGCATCCCGGGAGACCCAGTACTTC.

The chain has TRBV18 and TRBJ1-1; 7 positions agree with TRBD1. The CDR3 is 14 amino acids. Unmatched junction bases numbered 6, after V lost 4 bases and J lost 4 bases. Germline CDR1 reads KGHSH; CDR2 reads LQKENI. Written as DNA, the CDR3 is TGTGCCAGCTCACAAACACAGGGGAGCACTGAAGCTTTCTTT. Translated: CASSQTQGSTEAFF.

The gene calls are TRBV30 and TRBJ2-5, with D uncertain. The CDR3 runs to 13 residues. In germline, CDR1 is GTSNPN, CDR2 SVGIG (reference sequence). Between the trimmed V and J ends, which lost 0 bases and 3 bases, there was a span of 8 bases. CDR3 in amino acids: CAWSVRVKETQYF. In nucleotides, the CDR3 is TGTGCCTGGAGTGTACGGGTAAAAGAGACCCAGTACTTC.

This clone appeared once. The V call is TRBV19, the J call TRBJ2-2; 11 nucleotides align to TRBD2. Germline V CDR1 and CDR2: LNHDA, SQIVND (reference sequence). The CDR3 totals 16 residues. The J segment lost 7 bases and the V segment lost 6 bases, leaving 10 bases of the junction unmatched. CDR3 protein: CASRKIAGGPIGELFF. The CDR3 DNA follows: TGTGCCAGTAGAAAGATAGCGGGAGGGCCTATCGGGGAGCTGTTTTTT. Full variable domain (rest looked up from reference TRBV19 and TRBJ2-2): DGGITQSPKYLFRKEGQNVTLSCEQNLNHDAMYWYRQDPGQGLRLIYYSQIVNDFQKGDIAEGYSVSREKKESFPLTVTSAQKNPTAFYLCASRKIAGGPIGELFFGEGSRLTVL.

This clone appeared a few times. The chain is built from TRBV7-3 and TRBJ1-6; 7 bases are a match to TRBD1. Germline CDR1 is SGHTA and CDR2 is FQGTGA. The CDR3 spans 14 residues. Losses at the gene ends were 6 bases for V and 7 bases for J; bases not matched to a gene: 6. The CDR3 loop reads CASRTGQTNSPLHF. The CDR3 DNA follows: TGTGCCAGCAGGACGGGACAGACAAATTCACCCCTCCACTTT. Variable domain in full (rest from reference TRBV7-3 and TRBJ1-6): GAGVSQTPSNKVTEKGKYVELRCDPISGHTALYWYRQSLGQGPEFLIYFQGTGAADDSGLPNDRFFAVRPEGSVSTLKIQRTERGDSAVYLCASRTGQTNSPLHFGNGTRLTVT.

The sample holds a few counts of this clone. The gene calls are TRBV5-6 and TRBJ2-5; 7 positions agree with TRBD1. The CDR3 runs to 14 residues. Germline lookup yields CDR1 SGHDT and CDR2 YYEEEE. The V and J ends lost 7 bases and 2 bases, in that order; junction bases with no gene match: 8. The CDR3 reads CASGLRDRQETQYF. In DNA, the CDR3 is TGTGCCAGCGGTCTCCGGGACAGACAAGAGACCCAGTACTTC.

This clone showed up just once. The V gene is TRBV2, the J gene TRBJ2-5; TRBD1 is a possible D gene (5 bases). Trimming removed 4 bases from V and 6 bases from J, with 9 bases in between. In germline, CDR1 is SNHLY, CDR2 FYNNEI. The CDR3 totals 12 residues. CDR3 amino acids: CASSAGQKTQYF. In DNA form, the CDR3 reads TGTGCCAGCAGTGCAGGACAAAAGACCCAGTACTTC.

The chain carries TRBV5-1 and TRBJ2-5; 9 bases map to TRBD1. The CDR3 spans 16 residues. Germline V gene lookup returns CDR1 SGHRS and CDR2 YFSETQ. With V trimmed by 3 bases and J by 5 bases, 11 bases remained unmatched. CDR3 bases: TGCGCCAGCAGCTCGGGGGTTGGACAGGGGAGGGAGACCCAGTACTTC. Translated: CASSSGVGQGRETQYF.

This chain joins TRBV9 and TRBJ2-5, with TRBD1 matching 9 bases. The CDR3 has 18 residues. Looked up from germline, CDR1 is SGDLS and CDR2 is YYNGEE. The V and J ends lost 3 bases and 2 bases, in that order; junction bases with no gene match: 14. The CDR3, as DNA: TGTGCCAGCAGCGCTCGAGAGGGGACAGGGAAATGGCAAGAGACCCAGTACTTC. Residues: CASSAREGTGKWQETQYF. Full variable domain (rest looked up from reference TRBV9 and TRBJ2-5): DSGVTQTPKHLITATGQRVTLRCSPRSGDLSVYWYQQSLDQGLQFLIQYYNGEERAKGNILERFSAQQFPDLHSELNLSSLELGDSALYFCASSAREGTGKWQETQYFGPGTRLLVL.

This chain uses TRBV7-9 with TRBJ2-2; TRBD2 aligns across 8 bases. The CDR3 loop spans 15 amino acids. Germline trimming cut 6 bases from V and 7 bases from J; bases unmatched to any gene: 10. Germline assignment: CDR1 SEHNR and CDR2 FQNEAQ (reference sequence). This chain's CDR3 is CASSQAGAGNGELFF. CDR3 DNA sequence: TGTGCCAGCAGTCAAGCGGGGGCCGGGAACGGGGAGCTGTTTTTT.

The gene calls are TRBV5-1 and TRBJ1-2; no clear D. Trimming cost V 0 bases and J 4 bases, with 13 bases left between them. The CDR3 totals 15 residues. Germline V CDR1 and CDR2: SGHRS, YFSETQ. The CDR3 reads CASSLGAINSYGYTF. In nucleotides, the CDR3 is TGCGCCAGCAGCTTGGGTGCTATTAATTCCTATGGCTACACCTTC. Drawing the rest from reference TRBV5-1 and TRBJ1-2, the complete variable domain is KAGVTQTPRYLIKTRGQQVTLSCSPISGHRSVSWYQQTPGQGLQFLFEYFSETQRNKGNFPGRFSGRQFSNSRSEMNVSTLELGDSALYLCASSLGAINSYGYTFGSGTRLTVV.

This chain uses TRBV19 with TRBJ1-5; 12 bases line up with TRBD1. CDR1 is LNHDA and CDR2 is SQIVND in the germline V gene (reference sequence). J lost 7 bases, V lost 7 bases, and 14 bases had no gene match. The CDR3 is 17 amino acids. The chain's CDR3 is CASNTPGTGGAGQPQHF. CDR3 DNA: TGTGCCAGTAACACGCCGGGGACAGGGGGCGCGGGACAGCCCCAGCATTTT.

The rearrangement uses TRBV27 and TRBJ2-6; no clear D gene. V was clipped by 6 bases and J by 4 bases, with 7 bases between them. The CDR3 is made up of 13 amino acids. The germline V gene encodes CDR1 MNHEY and CDR2 SMNVEV (reference sequence). The CDR3 spells CASSPLGANVLTF. The CDR3 bases are TGTGCCAGCAGCCCCTTAGGGGCCAACGTCCTGACTTTC.

This clone was recorded at least ten times. The chain employs TRBV5-4 and TRBJ2-7, with D perhaps TRBD1 (6 bases). Trimming stripped 5 bases from V and 5 bases from J, with 17 bases between. This CDR3 has 14 amino acids. In germline, CDR1 is SGHNT, CDR2 YYREEE (reference sequence). The CDR3 DNA is TGTGCCAGCAGATTCGACAGGACACTCCACGAGCAGTACTTC. Translating gives CASRFDRTLHEQYF.